The 22 T cell receptor beta chains presented below share a single source sample, sequenced in a study of blood T cell repertoires in COVID-19. Measured with immunoSEQ multiplex PCR; TCRdb has only the in-frame clones, and not every one. Among 200,000 to 300,000 clones listed, around 84% were seen once. Sample: peripheral blood. Receptors were obtained from a middle-aged man who had recovered from COVID-19.

This clone was seen only once. The genes are TRBV25-1 and TRBJ2-5; weak D call: TRBD1 (6 bases). The CDR3 runs 15 residues. The V end was cut by 5 bases, the J end by 5 bases, with 18 bases between. Per germline, CDR1 MGHDK and CDR2 SYGVNS. The CDR3: CASSPVRGKGETQYF. Here the CDR3 DNA reads TGTGCCAGCAGTCCTGTCAGGGGTAAGGGGGAGACCCAGTACTTC.

This chain uses TRBV7-6 with TRBJ2-3, with a tentative D call TRBD2 (6 bases). This CDR3 spans 15 amino acids. Germline values: CDR1 SGHVS, CDR2 FNYEAQ. Trimming shortened V by 0 bases and J by 2 bases, and 9 bases separated the two germline ends. The CDR3 DNA is TGTGCCAGCAGCTTAGCGGGAGGTCCCACAGATACGCAGTATTTT. As protein: CASSLAGGPTDTQYF. The full variable domain, rest sourced from reference TRBV7-6 and TRBJ2-3, is GAGVSQSPRYKVTKRGQDVALRCDPISGHVSLYWYRQALGQGPEFLTYFNYEAQQDKSGLPNDRFSAERPEGSISTLTIQRTEQRDSAMYRCASSLAGGPTDTQYFGPGTRLTVL.

The chain has TRBV19 and TRBJ2-1; 9 bases line up with TRBD2. J gave up 8 bases and V 7 bases, and 12 bases lay outside the gene matches. The germline V gene has CDR1 LNHDA and CDR2 SQIVND (reference sequence). The CDR3 runs to 15 residues. This CDR3 reads CASNPGGRAPDEQFF. The CDR3 region has the DNA TGTGCCAGTAACCCGGGCGGGAGGGCGCCCGATGAGCAGTTCTTC.

The table lists this clone with a few counts. This chain connects TRBV6-5 to TRBJ1-5, with TRBD1 matching over 7 bases. This CDR3 has 13 residues. V lost 5 bases to trimming and J lost 9 bases; unmatched junction nucleotides: 7. CDR1 MNHEY and CDR2 SVGAGI come from the germline V gene. CDR3 bases: TGTGCCAGCAGTCCCGAGGGGGCACGGCCCCAGCATTTT. This gives the protein CASSPEGARPQHF.

There are a few counts of this clone. This chain links TRBV7-2 with TRBJ2-3, with 8 bases aligning to TRBD2. Germline CDR1 and CDR2: SGHTA and FQGNSA. The junction had 8 bases not matched to a gene; V was cut back by 2 bases and J by 10 bases. The CDR3 consists of 14 residues. The CDR3 loop reads CASSLRRGASPQYF. For the CDR3, the DNA is TGTGCCAGCAGCTTACGGCGGGGGGCTAGCCCGCAGTATTTT.

The chain recombines TRBV12-5 with TRBJ2-3; possible D gene TRBD2, 6 bases. There are 17 residues in the CDR3. The V and J ends lost 0 bases and 6 bases respectively, with 19 bases between them. CDR1 and CDR2 (germline): LGHNT, FRNRAP. The CDR3 sequence is CASGLVVRGSFPDTQYF. DNA for the CDR3: TGTGCTAGTGGTTTGGTAGTTCGGGGGAGCTTTCCCGATACGCAGTATTTT.

The chain recombines TRBV7-9 with TRBJ2-3, with 11 bases that match TRBD1. The CDR3 is 15 amino acids. The V gene's germline CDR1 is SEHNR and CDR2 FQNEAQ (reference sequence). Unmatched junction bases numbered 6, after V lost 7 bases and J lost 3 bases. The CDR3, as DNA: TGTGCCAGCAACAAATGGGACAGGGGGACAGATACGCAGTATTTT. Residues: CASNKWDRGTDTQYF.

The table lists this clone with a count of one. The chain uses TRBV2 and TRBJ2-3, with D perhaps TRBD2 (6 bases). In germline, CDR1 is SNHLY, CDR2 FYNNEI. The V gene lost 7 bases and the J gene lost 1 base, with 9 bases spanning the gap. The CDR3 extends over 13 amino acids. The CDR3, as DNA: TGTGCCAGCATAGGCGGGGGCACAGATACGCAGTATTTT. This codes for CASIGGGTDTQYF.

The chain uses TRBV4-3 and TRBJ1-2; D unclear. The ends were cut back, 0 bases at V and 0 bases at J, with 8 bases in the middle. The CDR3 totals 15 residues. Germline assignment: CDR1 LGHNA and CDR2 YSLEER. Written as DNA, the CDR3 is TGCGCCAGCAGCCAAGATATGAGCGCTAACTATGGCTACACCTTC. Encoded protein: CASSQDMSANYGYTF.

The chain is built from TRBV5-1 and TRBJ1-3, with D uncertain. This CDR3 is built from 16 residues. Germline V gene data show CDR1 as SGHRS and CDR2 as YFSETQ. The V and J ends lost 0 bases and 1 base respectively, with 11 bases between them. Here the CDR3 reads CASSLGTRLSGNTIYF. CDR3 nucleotides: TGCGCCAGCAGCTTGGGTACCAGGTTATCTGGAAACACCATATATTTT.

The CDR3 is CAIRSGRGEQYF. The CDR3 bases are TGTGCCATACGTTCCGGTAGGGGCGAGCAGTACTTC. The rearrangement links TRBV6-6 to TRBJ2-7; a possible D gene is TRBD1 (5 bases). Deletions cut 10 bases from V and 6 bases from J, with 16 bases between. Germline V gene sequence: CDR1 MNHNY, CDR2 SVGAGI (reference sequence). The CDR3 is 12 amino acids.

The V call is TRBV4-2, the J call TRBJ2-1, with D tentatively TRBD1 (5 bases). The germline V and J ends were trimmed by 1 base and 4 bases, with 11 bases remaining between them. CDR3 size: 15 residues. Germline V gene lookup returns CDR1 LGHNA and CDR2 YNFKEQ. The CDR3 DNA follows: TGTGCCAGCAGCCAAGCTCGGCAGGGTTACAATGAGCAGTTCTTC. The encoded protein is CASSQARQGYNEQFF.

The chain couples TRBV7-9 to TRBJ1-1; perhaps TRBD1 as D (6 bases). The CDR3 contains 12 residues. Between the trimmed V and J ends, which lost 7 bases and 8 bases, there was a span of 14 bases. Per the germline V gene, CDR1 is SEHNR and CDR2 is FQNEAQ (reference sequence). The CDR3 DNA follows: TGTGCCAGCACCAGCGGGGGCCTCGAAGCTTTCTTT. Translating gives CASTSGGLEAFF.

V gene TRBV29-1 combines with J gene TRBJ2-5, with 8 nucleotides matching TRBD2. The CDR3 length is 14 residues. Germline CDR1 is SQVTM and CDR2 is ANQGSEA. The V and J ends lost 3 bases and 0 bases, in that order; junction bases with no gene match: 3. The CDR3 sequence is CSVDGSGNQETQYF. CDR3 in DNA: TGCAGCGTTGATGGTAGCGGGAACCAAGAGACCCAGTACTTC.

This chain connects TRBV6-2 or TRBV6-3 to TRBJ2-2; 11 bases match TRBD2. Unmatched junction bases numbered 4, after V lost 4 bases and J lost 0 bases. Per the germline V gene, CDR1 is MNHEY and CDR2 is SVGEGT. The CDR3 length is 17 residues. The CDR3 bases are TGTGCCAGCAGTTCCCGGGGACTAGCGGCGAACACCGGGGAGCTGTTTTTT. It translates to CASSSRGLAANTGELFF.

The rearrangement uses TRBV7-2 and TRBJ2-7; D not certain. The CDR3 runs 12 residues. The germline CDR1 and CDR2 sequences are SGHTA and FQGNSA. V lost 2 bases to trimming and J lost 5 bases, with 7 bases between them. CDR3 residues: CASSLSGHEQYF. The CDR3 DNA reads as TGTGCCAGCAGCTTATCAGGCCACGAGCAGTACTTC.

In this sample, this clone turned up a few times. The V and J genes are TRBV7-9 and TRBJ2-1; TRBD2 might be the D (5 bases). The CDR3 has 15 amino acids. V was trimmed by 3 bases and J by 0 bases, leaving 9 bases between them. CDR1 and CDR2 from the germline V gene are SEHNR and FQNEAQ (reference sequence). CDR3 region: CASSFPGFSYNEQFF. CDR3 DNA: TGTGCCAGCAGCTTTCCGGGGTTCTCCTACAATGAGCAGTTCTTC.

The gene calls are TRBV11-2 and TRBJ2-1; D may be TRBD1 (5 bases). This CDR3 is built from 15 residues. V was clipped by 1 base and J by 7 bases, with 14 bases between them. The germline CDR1 and CDR2 sequences are SGHAT and FQNNGV. CDR3 DNA sequence: TGTGCCAGCAGCTTAGTCCCAGGGAAATTTAATGAGCAGTTCTTC. This sequence encodes CASSLVPGKFNEQFF.

This clone was picked up a small number of times. The chain joins TRBV2 to TRBJ1-1; D unclear. Trimming cost V 8 bases and J 5 bases, with 15 bases left between them. CDR3 length equals 13 residues. Per the germline V gene, CDR1 is SNHLY and CDR2 is FYNNEI. The CDR3 DNA follows: TGTGCCAGCTGGGCCTACATTGCTACTGAAGCTTTCTTT. The encoded protein is CASWAYIATEAFF.

The chain uses TRBV5-1 and TRBJ2-1, with 14 nucleotides matching TRBD2. There are 14 residues in the CDR3. Germline CDR1 and CDR2: SGHRS and YFSETQ. J gave up 9 bases and V 3 bases, and 2 bases lay outside the gene matches. In DNA form, the CDR3 reads TGCGCCAGCAGCTCGGGACTAGCGGGAGTTGAGCAGTTCTTC. Its protein is CASSSGLAGVEQFF.

V and J are TRBV29-1 and TRBJ1-1, with D tentatively TRBD1 (6 bases). V lost 4 bases, J lost 0 bases, and 12 bases lay in between. This CDR3 has 14 residues. Germline CDR1 is SQVTM and CDR2 is ANQGSEA. CDR3 sequence: CSVVQGTLNTEAFF. The DNA for the CDR3 is TGCAGCGTTGTTCAGGGGACCTTGAACACTGAAGCTTTCTTT.

This chain joins TRBV5-1 and TRBJ2-5; 7 bases agree with TRBD1. CDR1 is SGHRS, CDR2 YFSETQ, per germline. This CDR3 spans 15 amino acids. The trim removed 2 bases at V and 3 bases at J, leaving 7 bases unmatched. CDR3 bases: TGCGCCAGCAGCTTCGCCGGGACAGAGGAAGAGACCCAGTACTTC. Its translation is CASSFAGTEEETQYF.